The rows below give T cell receptor beta chains drawn from one sample of a study of T cells in Graves' hyperthyroidism and ophthalmopathy. From the multiplex PCR reads, TCRdb called clonotypes with MiXCR, one entry per CDR3 protein. Of more than 500,000 distinct CDR3 sequences listed, about 15% are singletons. Sequenced sample: blood. The receptor set was obtained from a woman in her 30s with Graves' ophthalmopathy. The CDR3 runs from the conserved cysteine through the conserved F or W. D genes are given only for firm matches. The size entry is marked missing in some rows and otherwise reads once, few, many or a size class.

cdr3_nt: TGTGCCAGCAGTGAGGTCAGAGGGGGCAATCAGCCCCAGCATTTT; cdr3_aa: CASSEVRGGNQPQHF; cdr3_length: 15; clone_size: many; j_call: TRBJ1-5; v_call: TRBV2; d_call: NA
cdr3_nt: TGTGCCAGCAGTGAAACGGAATACAATGAGCAGTACTTC; cdr3_aa: CASSETEYNEQYF; cdr3_length: 13; clone_size: NA; j_call: TRBJ2-7; v_call: TRBV6-1; d_call: NA
cdr3_nt: TGTGCCAGCTCACCAACTAGCGGGGCCTACGAGCAGTACTTC; cdr3_aa: CASSPTSGAYEQYF; cdr3_length: 14; clone_size: many; j_call: TRBJ2-7; v_call: TRBV7-2; d_call: TRBD2
cdr3_nt: TGTGCCAGCAGCCCTGGGCGGACAGGGAACACTGAAGCTTTCTTT; cdr3_aa: CASSPGRTGNTEAFF; cdr3_length: 15; clone_size: NA; j_call: TRBJ1-1; v_call: TRBV6-2/TRBV6-3; d_call: TRBD1
cdr3_nt: TGTGCCAGCAGCCAGAGGCTTGTTGGGAGGGAGTTTAATGAGCAGTTCTTC; cdr3_aa: CASSQRLVGREFNEQFF; cdr3_length: 17; clone_size: NA; j_call: TRBJ2-1; v_call: TRBV7-8; d_call: TRBD2
cdr3_nt: TGTGCCAGCAGTTTAGGCTTCGGCTCCCACGAGCAGTACTTC; cdr3_aa: CASSLGFGSHEQYF; cdr3_length: 14; clone_size: NA; j_call: TRBJ2-7; v_call: TRBV12-3/TRBV12-4; d_call: NA
cdr3_nt: TGCGCCAGCAGCTTGGCTCCTGAATCCTACGAGCAGTACTTC; cdr3_aa: CASSLAPESYEQYF; cdr3_length: 14; clone_size: NA; j_call: TRBJ2-7; v_call: TRBV5-1; d_call: NA
cdr3_nt: TGCAGTGCTCCCCCAATGGCAGTCATCGAGCAGTACTTC; cdr3_aa: CSAPPMAVIEQYF; cdr3_length: 13; clone_size: NA; j_call: TRBJ2-7; v_call: TRBV20-1; d_call: NA
cdr3_nt: TGTGCCAGCAGTTTAACAGGGGGCGCTGGTGGGGGCTACACCTTC; cdr3_aa: CASSLTGGAGGGYTF; cdr3_length: 15; clone_size: few; j_call: TRBJ1-2; v_call: TRBV12-3/TRBV12-4; d_call: TRBD1
cdr3_nt: TGTGCCAGCAGATCGGGACGGCAGGGGGGCGAAAAACTGTTTTTT; cdr3_aa: CASRSGRQGGEKLFF; cdr3_length: 15; clone_size: NA; j_call: TRBJ1-4; v_call: TRBV6-1; d_call: TRBD1
cdr3_nt: TGTGCCAGCAGTGAGAGCAGGGGCTATAGCAATCAGCCCCAGCATTTT; cdr3_aa: CASSESRGYSNQPQHF; cdr3_length: 16; clone_size: many; j_call: TRBJ1-5; v_call: TRBV2; d_call: NA
cdr3_nt: TGTGCCAGCAGTGACGCCATTGTCACTGAAGCTTTCTTT; cdr3_aa: CASSDAIVTEAFF; cdr3_length: 13; clone_size: few; j_call: TRBJ1-1; v_call: TRBV25-1; d_call: NA
cdr3_nt: TGTGCCAGCAGAGACAGTAATGAAAAACTGTTTTTT; cdr3_aa: CASRDSNEKLFF; cdr3_length: 12; clone_size: NA; j_call: TRBJ1-4; v_call: TRBV2; d_call: NA
cdr3_nt: TGTGCCAGCAGCCCGAGGGGGGTAAGCGATGAAAAACTGTTTTTT; cdr3_aa: CASSPRGVSDEKLFF; cdr3_length: 15; clone_size: NA; j_call: TRBJ1-4; v_call: TRBV5-6; d_call: NA
cdr3_nt: TGTGCCTGGCGAACCTTGGGGCGGTCGAACACCGGGGAGCTGTTTTTT; cdr3_aa: CAWRTLGRSNTGELFF; cdr3_length: 16; clone_size: many; j_call: TRBJ2-2; v_call: TRBV30; d_call: NA
cdr3_nt: TGTGCCAGCAGTTCCGCGAAACCGAGGGTGCATGAAAAACTGTTTTTT; cdr3_aa: CASSSAKPRVHEKLFF; cdr3_length: 16; clone_size: NA; j_call: TRBJ1-4; v_call: TRBV12-3/TRBV12-4; d_call: NA
cdr3_nt: TGTGCCAGCAGTTACGACGGGACTAGCGGTTCATCCTACAATGAGCAGTTCTTC; cdr3_aa: CASSYDGTSGSSYNEQFF; cdr3_length: 18; clone_size: many; j_call: TRBJ2-1; v_call: TRBV6-2/TRBV6-3; d_call: TRBD2
cdr3_nt: TGTGCCATCAGGGATACTAGCGGGAGCTACGAGCAGTACTTC; cdr3_aa: CAIRDTSGSYEQYF; cdr3_length: 14; clone_size: once; j_call: TRBJ2-7; v_call: TRBV10-3; d_call: TRBD2
cdr3_nt: TGCAGTGGAGGACAGGGTGGGACTAATGAAAAACTGTTTTTT; cdr3_aa: CSGGQGGTNEKLFF; cdr3_length: 14; clone_size: many; j_call: TRBJ1-4; v_call: TRBV20-1; d_call: TRBD1
cdr3_nt: TGTGCCATCAGTGAGTTAGCGGGCATTCTAAACACCGGGGAGCTGTTTTTT; cdr3_aa: CAISELAGILNTGELFF; cdr3_length: 17; clone_size: NA; j_call: TRBJ2-2; v_call: TRBV10-3; d_call: TRBD2
cdr3_nt: TGTGCCATCAGGCGTCAGCGGGCCGACAATGAGCAGTTCTTC; cdr3_aa: CAIRRQRADNEQFF; cdr3_length: 14; clone_size: NA; j_call: TRBJ2-1; v_call: TRBV10-3; d_call: NA
cdr3_nt: TGTGCCAGCAGCGTAGGGGTCCAGGCCAATGAGCAGTTCTTC; cdr3_aa: CASSVGVQANEQFF; cdr3_length: 14; clone_size: NA; j_call: TRBJ2-1; v_call: TRBV9; d_call: NA
cdr3_nt: TGTGCCTGGAAACTAGCGGGGCCGAGCTCCTACAATGAGCAGTTCTTC; cdr3_aa: CAWKLAGPSSYNEQFF; cdr3_length: 16; clone_size: few; j_call: TRBJ2-1; v_call: TRBV30; d_call: TRBD2
cdr3_nt: TGCAGTGCCCCCTTCGCCGGGAATACGCAGTATTTT; cdr3_aa: CSAPFAGNTQYF; cdr3_length: 12; clone_size: many; j_call: TRBJ2-3; v_call: TRBV20-1; d_call: NA
cdr3_nt: TGCGCCAGCAGCTTAACAGGGAGTTCGCAGTTCTTC; cdr3_aa: CASSLTGSSQFF; cdr3_length: 12; clone_size: few; j_call: TRBJ2-1; v_call: TRBV4-1; d_call: NA
cdr3_nt: TGTGCCAGCAGTAGTGGGCCTAATCAGCCCCAGCATTTT; cdr3_aa: CASSSGPNQPQHF; cdr3_length: 13; clone_size: many; j_call: TRBJ1-5; v_call: TRBV2; d_call: NA
cdr3_nt: TGTGCCAGCAGCCTTCTAGCGGGAGGAACCCATGAGCAGTTCTTC; cdr3_aa: CASSLLAGGTHEQFF; cdr3_length: 15; clone_size: NA; j_call: TRBJ2-1; v_call: TRBV7-2; d_call: TRBD2
cdr3_nt: TGCGCCAGCAGCCAAGATGTTGGCAGGAGGTCTGAAGCTTTCTTT; cdr3_aa: CASSQDVGRRSEAFF; cdr3_length: 15; clone_size: many; j_call: TRBJ1-1; v_call: TRBV4-3; d_call: NA
cdr3_nt: TGTGCCAGCAGTTATCTTCATGCGCCAGGGGAGACCCAGTACTTC; cdr3_aa: CASSYLHAPGETQYF; cdr3_length: 15; clone_size: many; j_call: TRBJ2-5; v_call: TRBV12-3/TRBV12-4; d_call: NA
cdr3_nt: TGTGCCAGCAGCCCTCGGACAGGGGGCGGAGATGAGCAGTTCTTC; cdr3_aa: CASSPRTGGGDEQFF; cdr3_length: 15; clone_size: NA; j_call: TRBJ2-1; v_call: TRBV3-1; d_call: TRBD1
cdr3_nt: TGTGCCAGCAGCACCAACCTAGCGGGACAATACGAGCAGTACTTC; cdr3_aa: CASSTNLAGQYEQYF; cdr3_length: 15; clone_size: many; j_call: TRBJ2-7; v_call: TRBV7-9; d_call: TRBD2
cdr3_nt: TGTGCCAGCAGCCCCGGGGTGGGGGCAGGGTACAATGAGCAGTTCTTC; cdr3_aa: CASSPGVGAGYNEQFF; cdr3_length: 16; clone_size: many; j_call: TRBJ2-1; v_call: TRBV7-9; d_call: NA
cdr3_nt: TGTGCCACCAGGAGGTCAGGGGGGTACAATGAGCAGTTCTTC; cdr3_aa: CATRRSGGYNEQFF; cdr3_length: 14; clone_size: NA; j_call: TRBJ2-1; v_call: TRBV15; d_call: NA
cdr3_nt: TGTGCCAGCACCTCCCAGGGACAGGGGATATATGGCTACACCTTC; cdr3_aa: CASTSQGQGIYGYTF; cdr3_length: 15; clone_size: many; j_call: TRBJ1-2; v_call: TRBV2; d_call: TRBD1
cdr3_nt: TGCAGTGCTAGGAAGCCGAGCGGGCCATACGAGCAGTACTTC; cdr3_aa: CSARKPSGPYEQYF; cdr3_length: 14; clone_size: many; j_call: TRBJ2-7; v_call: TRBV20-1; d_call: NA
cdr3_nt: TGTGCCAGCAGCTTAGTTCCCTACGAGCAGTACTTC; cdr3_aa: CASSLVPYEQYF; cdr3_length: 12; clone_size: many; j_call: TRBJ2-7; v_call: TRBV12-3/TRBV12-4; d_call: NA
cdr3_nt: TGTGCCAGCAGTCCCCAGGGGGCAGGGTACAATGAGCAGTTCTTC; cdr3_aa: CASSPQGAGYNEQFF; cdr3_length: 15; clone_size: many; j_call: TRBJ2-1; v_call: TRBV11-1; d_call: TRBD1
cdr3_nt: TGTGCCAGCAGCCCCGAGACTTTATACAATGAGCAGTTCTTC; cdr3_aa: CASSPETLYNEQFF; cdr3_length: 14; clone_size: few; j_call: TRBJ2-1; v_call: TRBV27; d_call: NA
cdr3_nt: TGTGCCAGCAGTGAGTGGGGGGGCGGAACCGGGGAGCTGTTTTTT; cdr3_aa: CASSEWGGGTGELFF; cdr3_length: 15; clone_size: NA; j_call: TRBJ2-2; v_call: TRBV6-1; d_call: NA
cdr3_nt: TGCAGTGCCCTCCGGAGGGGAGGGACCGGGGAGCTGTTTTTT; cdr3_aa: CSALRRGGTGELFF; cdr3_length: 14; clone_size: many; j_call: TRBJ2-2; v_call: TRBV20-1; d_call: TRBD2
cdr3_nt: TGTGCCAGCTGCTTCGGGCAGGGGGAAGAGACCCAGTACTTC; cdr3_aa: CASCFGQGEETQYF; cdr3_length: 14; clone_size: many; j_call: TRBJ2-5; v_call: TRBV3-1; d_call: TRBD1
cdr3_nt: TGCGCCAGCAGATCCGGGACAGCAAGCACAGATACGCAGTATTTT; cdr3_aa: CASRSGTASTDTQYF; cdr3_length: 15; clone_size: NA; j_call: TRBJ2-3; v_call: TRBV10-1; d_call: TRBD1
cdr3_nt: TGCAGTGCTAGAGATGGCCAGGTGAACACTGAAGCTTTCTTT; cdr3_aa: CSARDGQVNTEAFF; cdr3_length: 14; clone_size: many; j_call: TRBJ1-1; v_call: TRBV20-1; d_call: NA